The rows below give T cell receptor beta chains drawn from one sample of a study of regulatory T cells in long-lasting Graves disease. In TCRdb, the multiplex PCR reads were re-called with MiXCR into one record per CDR3 protein. The sample includes a few hundred thousand distinct CDR3 sequences, approximately 12% of them seen just once. This same sample was also part of a study on T cells in Graves' hyperthyroidism and ophthalmopathy.

The sequenced sample was peripheral blood mononuclear cells (PBMCs), obtained at new diagnosis, from a patient treated with antithyroid drugs. The receptors were gathered from a woman between 18 and 30 years old with Graves disease. Both conserved end residues are part of each CDR3. Each record gives: D gene, V gene, clone size, J gene, CDR3 DNA, CDR3 protein. A D gene is named only where the DNA matches it firmly. Only part of the rows carry a size: once, few, many, or a class if the clone is expanded.

D: -
V: TRBV19
size: -
J: TRBJ2-2
DNA: TGTGCCAGTATTGATTCCAGGGCAGACGGGGAGCTGTTTTTT
CDR3: CASIDSRADGELFF

D: -
V: TRBV20-1
size: -
J: TRBJ1-5
DNA: TGCAGTGCTAGACTAGACGGTGCCCAGCATTTT
CDR3: CSARLDGAQHF

D: -
V: TRBV28
size: many
J: TRBJ2-2
DNA: TGTGCCAGCAACTCCCCAGGGGACACCGGGGAGCTGTTTTTT
CDR3: CASNSPGDTGELFF

D: TRBD2
V: TRBV14
size: many
J: TRBJ2-1
DNA: TGTGCCAGCAGCCTGCCTCGGCCTAGCGGCCACAATGAGCAGTTCTTC
CDR3: CASSLPRPSGHNEQFF

D: -
V: TRBV6-5
size: many
J: TRBJ1-1
DNA: TGTGCCAGCAGTTACCGCCATCTAGACATGAACACTGAAGCTTTCTTT
CDR3: CASSYRHLDMNTEAFF

D: -
V: TRBV24-1
size: many
J: TRBJ2-2
DNA: TGTGCCACCAGTGATTCCTCTTCGAACACCGGGGAGCTGTTTTTT
CDR3: CATSDSSSNTGELFF

D: -
V: TRBV15
size: many
J: TRBJ1-5
DNA: TGTGCCACCAGCAGAGAATCCAATCAGCCCCAGCATTTT
CDR3: CATSRESNQPQHF

D: -
V: TRBV7-2
size: many
J: TRBJ2-3
DNA: TGTGCCAGCAGCTTAGTAGGCCCTACCTGGGGGTGGACAGATACGCAGTATTTT
CDR3: CASSLVGPTWGWTDTQYF

D: -
V: TRBV12-3/TRBV12-4
size: many
J: TRBJ1-2
DNA: TGTGCCAGCAGTTGGCTTCGCAGGGATGGCTACACCTTC
CDR3: CASSWLRRDGYTF

D: -
V: TRBV4-2
size: many
J: TRBJ2-2
DNA: TGTGCCAGCAGCCAAGGTGACAAATACACCGGGGAGCTGTTTTTT
CDR3: CASSQGDKYTGELFF

D: -
V: TRBV20-1
size: many
J: TRBJ1-5
DNA: TGCAGTGCGTATCAGGGTTTCAATCAGCCCCAGCATTTT
CDR3: CSAYQGFNQPQHF

D: TRBD2
V: TRBV6-1
size: many
J: TRBJ2-6
DNA: TGTGCCAGCAGTCGACTAGCGGGAGAATTATCTGGGGCCAACGTCCTGACTTTC
CDR3: CASSRLAGELSGANVLTF

D: TRBD1
V: TRBV4-1
size: many
J: TRBJ1-2
DNA: TGCGCCAGCAGCCAAGATCCCGGGACAGACTATGGCTACACCTTC
CDR3: CASSQDPGTDYGYTF

D: -
V: TRBV10-3
size: many
J: TRBJ1-1
DNA: TGTGCCATCAGCGACCCGGGCGAGAACACTGAAGCTTTCTTT
CDR3: CAISDPGENTEAFF

D: -
V: TRBV6-9
size: many
J: TRBJ2-5
DNA: TGTGCCAGCAGTTACTCACTACAGGGTGGGGGGGGGACCCAGTACTTC
CDR3: CASSYSLQGGGGTQYF

D: -
V: TRBV4-2
size: few
J: TRBJ1-2
DNA: TGTGCCAGCAAAGTGACAGGTACCAACTATGGCTACACCTTC
CDR3: CASKVTGTNYGYTF

D: TRBD2
V: TRBV25-1
size: many
J: TRBJ2-3
DNA: TGTGCCAGCAGTGAACTAGCGGGAGTCGCGCAGTATTTT
CDR3: CASSELAGVAQYF

D: -
V: TRBV19
size: few
J: TRBJ1-2
DNA: TGTGCCAGTAGTATCCGCCCGTGGGTCGAGAATGGCTACACCTTC
CDR3: CASSIRPWVENGYTF

D: TRBD1
V: TRBV27
size: many
J: TRBJ1-1
DNA: TGTGCCAGCGCGATAAACAGGGGACACACTGAAGCTTTCTTT
CDR3: CASAINRGHTEAFF

D: TRBD1
V: TRBV10-3
size: few
J: TRBJ1-5
DNA: TGTGCCATCAGTGTGGGAGACAGGGGCAACAATCAGCCCCAGCATTTT
CDR3: CAISVGDRGNNQPQHF

D: -
V: TRBV14
size: few
J: TRBJ1-1
DNA: TGTGCCAGCAGCCAAGAACGGGGGGTAGCTGAAGCTTTCTTT
CDR3: CASSQERGVAEAFF

D: -
V: TRBV11-3
size: many
J: TRBJ2-2
DNA: TGTGCCAGCAGCTATCGGGGCAGCGGGGAGCTGTTTTTT
CDR3: CASSYRGSGELFF